This T cell receptor (beta chain) was identified during a study of CD8 T cells in ankylosing spondylitis. Findings of the study overall: It appeared that ankylosing spondylitis blood was characterized by a TCR beta motif of seven or eight highly homologous variants. Disease-linked clones bore a CD8+ phenotype and were relatively rare in peripheral blood.

This CDR3 is built from 14 residues. Germline V gene lookup returns CDR1 MNHEY and CDR2 SVGAGI. With 0 bases removed from V and 4 bases from J, the gap between germline ends came to 8 bases. This clonotype was counted ten times or more. Its antigen is not identified. Making the TCR beta libraries involved quantitative 5'-RACE with molecular barcodes. TCRdb re-called the 5' RACE reads with MiXCR, one entry per CDR3 protein. The data show 200,000 or so distinct CDR3 sequences, 18% seen once. The rearrangement uses TRBV6-5 and TRBJ2-3; D unclear. The sequenced sample consisted of blood, either unsorted or a sorted T cell fraction (not recorded which). This sequence was found in a male donor aged 10-30 years with ankylosing spondylitis or in good health (not recorded which). The CDR3 sequence is CASSYSTLADTQYF. The CDR3 nucleotides read TGTGCCAGCAGTTACTCCACCCTCGCAGATACGCAGTATTTT.